This T cell receptor (beta chain) comes out of a study of post-analysis software for immune sequencing data. Overall study: Included among the disease courses, which were recorded for the cohort, were relapsing-remitting, secondary progressive and progressive-relapsing multiple sclerosis. Study-level points and caveats: Significantly lower normalized Chao1 diversity was seen in multiple sclerosis patients than in controls. Clustering by F measure revealed strong co-clustering among samples prepared together in one batch.

This clonotype was found a few times. Its antigen is unidentified. TCR beta libraries were prepared from cDNA with unique molecular identifiers. With roughly 0.9 to 11 million T cells as the source, roughly 0.5 million cDNA molecules resulted. TCRdb re-derived calls from the PCR reads in MiXCR, one entry per CDR3 protein. The sample lists fewer than 850,000 distinct CDR3 sequences; under 60% were seen once. The sequenced sample consisted of blood. This TCR derives from a girl aged 10-17 years with multiple sclerosis.

CDR3 loop: CATSRDGTRGNEQFF. As DNA, the CDR3 is TGTGCCACCAGCAGAGATGGGACTAGGGGCAATGAGCAGTTCTTC. J is TRBJ2-1 and V is TRBV15; 8 bases match TRBD2. Germline CDR1 is LNHNV and CDR2 is YYDKDF (reference sequence). V lost 0 bases to trimming and J lost 6 bases; unmatched junction nucleotides: 4. This CDR3 has 15 residues.